This T cell receptor beta chain was captured by sequencing in a study of PD-L1 blockade in urothelial cancer. Only in-frame clones appear in the TCRdb table, and some are missing; sequencing was by immunoSEQ multiplex PCR. This table holds about 43,000 clones, about four fifths found once. This clone was observed a few times. J lost 2 bases, V lost 5 bases, and 2 bases had no gene match. From germline, CDR1 is SGHTA and CDR2 FQGNSA. The CDR3 length is 15 residues. Stated time point: peripheral blood 6 weeks after treatment start. The specimen comprised PBMCs, sampled around atezolizumab (anti-PD-L1) treatment. This TCR was recovered from a man in his sixties with urothelial cancer. The V and J genes are TRBV7-2 and TRBJ2-7; TRBD2 aligns across 14 bases. Here the CDR3 reads CASSPGLAGAYEQYF. DNA for the CDR3: TGTGCCAGCAGCCCGGGACTAGCGGGGGCCTACGAGCAGTACTTC.